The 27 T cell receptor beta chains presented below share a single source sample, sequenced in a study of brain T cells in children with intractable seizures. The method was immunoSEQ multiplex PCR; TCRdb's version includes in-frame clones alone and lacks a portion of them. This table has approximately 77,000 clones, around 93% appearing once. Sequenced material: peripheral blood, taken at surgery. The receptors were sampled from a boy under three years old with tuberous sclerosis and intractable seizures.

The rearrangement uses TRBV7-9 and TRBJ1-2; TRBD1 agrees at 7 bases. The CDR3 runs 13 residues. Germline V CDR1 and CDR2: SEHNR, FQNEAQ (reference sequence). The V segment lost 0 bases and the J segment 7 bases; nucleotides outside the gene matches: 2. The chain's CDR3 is CASSLATGVGYTF. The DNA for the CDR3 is TGTGCCAGCAGCTTAGCCACAGGGGTTGGCTACACCTTC.

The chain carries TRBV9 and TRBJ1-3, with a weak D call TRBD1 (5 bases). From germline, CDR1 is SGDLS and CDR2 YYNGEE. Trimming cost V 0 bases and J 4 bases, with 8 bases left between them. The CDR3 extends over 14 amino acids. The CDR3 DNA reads TGTGCCAGCAGCGTAGGGGACGTAGGAAACACCATATATTTT. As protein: CASSVGDVGNTIYF.

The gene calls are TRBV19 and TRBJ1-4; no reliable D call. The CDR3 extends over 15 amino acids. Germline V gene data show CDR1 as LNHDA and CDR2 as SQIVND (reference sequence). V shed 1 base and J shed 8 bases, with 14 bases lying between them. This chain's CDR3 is CASSIGGRSGEKLFF. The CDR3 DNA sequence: TGTGCCAGTAGTATAGGCGGCAGGTCGGGGGAAAAACTGTTTTTT.

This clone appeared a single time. Written as DNA, the CDR3 is TGTGCCAGCAGTGAGCGAGGGTACGGCTACACCTTC. This codes for CASSERGYGYTF. The chain has TRBV25-1 and TRBJ1-2; D is unresolved. The CDR3 extends over 12 amino acids. Germline assignment: CDR1 MGHDK and CDR2 SYGVNS. Deletions cut 3 bases from V and 8 bases from J, with 10 bases between.

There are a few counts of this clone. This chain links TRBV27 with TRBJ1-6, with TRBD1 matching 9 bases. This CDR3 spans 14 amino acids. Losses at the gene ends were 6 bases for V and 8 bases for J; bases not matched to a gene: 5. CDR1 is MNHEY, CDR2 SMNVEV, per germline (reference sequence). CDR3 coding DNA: TGTGCCAGCAGCCCGGGACAGGGCTATTCACCCCTCCACTTT. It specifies CASSPGQGYSPLHF.

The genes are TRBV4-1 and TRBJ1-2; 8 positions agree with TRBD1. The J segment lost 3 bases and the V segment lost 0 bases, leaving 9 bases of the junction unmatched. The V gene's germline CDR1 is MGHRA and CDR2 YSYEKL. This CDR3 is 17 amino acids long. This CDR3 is CASSQDHRDRRYYGYTF. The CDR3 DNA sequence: TGCGCCAGCAGCCAAGATCACCGGGACAGGAGATACTATGGCTACACCTTC.

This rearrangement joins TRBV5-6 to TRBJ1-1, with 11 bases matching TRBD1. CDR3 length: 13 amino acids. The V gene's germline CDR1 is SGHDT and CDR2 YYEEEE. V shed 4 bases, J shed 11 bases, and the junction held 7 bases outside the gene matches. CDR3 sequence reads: CASSLGQGAWAFF. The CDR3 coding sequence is TGTGCCAGCAGCCTTGGACAGGGGGCTTGGGCTTTCTTT.

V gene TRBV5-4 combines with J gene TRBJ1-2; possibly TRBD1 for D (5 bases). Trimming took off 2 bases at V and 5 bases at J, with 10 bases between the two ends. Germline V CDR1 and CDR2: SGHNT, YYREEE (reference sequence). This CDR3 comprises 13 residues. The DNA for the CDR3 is TGTGCCAGCAGCTTCCCAGGGAAATATGGCTACACCTTC. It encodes CASSFPGKYGYTF. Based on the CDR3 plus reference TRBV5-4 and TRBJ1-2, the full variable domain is ETGVTQSPTHLIKTRGQQVTLRCSSQSGHNTVSWYQQALGQGPQFIFQYYREEENGRGNFPPRFSGLQFPNYSSELNVNALELDDSALYLCASSFPGKYGYTFGSGTRLTVV.

CDR3 DNA: TGTGCCAGCAGTGAAGCCCCGCCGGGGCAGTACTTC. Translated, it gives CASSEAPPGQYF. This chain uses TRBV2 with TRBJ2-7, with D uncertain. V gave up 0 bases and J gave up 9 bases, with 9 bases separating them. The CDR3 has 12 residues. Germline loops: CDR1 SNHLY, CDR2 FYNNEI.

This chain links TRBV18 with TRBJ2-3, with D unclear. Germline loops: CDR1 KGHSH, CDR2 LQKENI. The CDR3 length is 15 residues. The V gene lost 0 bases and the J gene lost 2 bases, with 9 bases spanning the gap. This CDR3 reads CASSPPLRNTDTQYF. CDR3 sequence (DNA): TGTGCCAGCTCACCACCGCTCAGGAACACAGATACGCAGTATTTT.

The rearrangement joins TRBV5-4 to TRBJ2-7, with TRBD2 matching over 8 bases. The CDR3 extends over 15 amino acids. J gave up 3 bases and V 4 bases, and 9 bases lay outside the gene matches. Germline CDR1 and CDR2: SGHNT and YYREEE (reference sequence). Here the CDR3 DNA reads TGTGCCAGCAGCGCTTTTTTCGGGGGGGACTACGAGCAGTACTTC. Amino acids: CASSAFFGGDYEQYF.

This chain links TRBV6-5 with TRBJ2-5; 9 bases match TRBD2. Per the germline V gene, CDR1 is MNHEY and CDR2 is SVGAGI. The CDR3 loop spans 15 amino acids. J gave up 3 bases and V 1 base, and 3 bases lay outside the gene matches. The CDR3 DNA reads TGTGCCAGCAGTTACTTTCGGACTAGCGAAGAGACCCAGTACTTC. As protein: CASSYFRTSEETQYF.

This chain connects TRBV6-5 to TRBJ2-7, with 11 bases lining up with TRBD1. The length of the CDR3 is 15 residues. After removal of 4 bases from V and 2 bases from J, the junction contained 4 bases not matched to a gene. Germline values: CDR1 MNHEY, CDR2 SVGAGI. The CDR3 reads CASSSGDRGTYEQYF. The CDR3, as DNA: TGTGCCAGCAGTTCGGGGGACAGGGGGACCTACGAGCAGTACTTC.

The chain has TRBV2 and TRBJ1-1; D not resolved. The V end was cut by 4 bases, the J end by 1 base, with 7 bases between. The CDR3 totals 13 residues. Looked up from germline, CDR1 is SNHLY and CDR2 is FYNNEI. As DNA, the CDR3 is TGTGCCAGCAGTGTTGAGGAGAACACTGAAGCTTTCTTT. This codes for CASSVEENTEAFF.

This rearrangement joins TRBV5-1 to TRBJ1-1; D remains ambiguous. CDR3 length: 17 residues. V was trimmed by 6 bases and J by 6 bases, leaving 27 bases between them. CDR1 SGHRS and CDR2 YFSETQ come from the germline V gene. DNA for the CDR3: TGCGCCAGCATGGTCCCTCCCTGGTTCTTGATTAGCGCTGAAGCTTTCTTT. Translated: CASMVPPWFLISAEAFF.

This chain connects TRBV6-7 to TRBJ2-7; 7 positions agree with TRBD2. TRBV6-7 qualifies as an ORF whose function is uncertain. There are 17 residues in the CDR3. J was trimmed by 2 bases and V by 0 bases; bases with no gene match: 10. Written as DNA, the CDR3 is TGTGCCAGCAGTTACTCAACAAGCAGCGGGGCACCCTACGAGCAGTACTTC. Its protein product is CASSYSTSSGAPYEQYF.

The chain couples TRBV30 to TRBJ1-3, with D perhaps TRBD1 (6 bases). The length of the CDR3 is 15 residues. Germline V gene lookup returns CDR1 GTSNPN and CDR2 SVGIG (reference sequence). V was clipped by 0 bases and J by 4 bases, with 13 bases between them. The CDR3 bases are TGTGCCTGGAGTGTACGCGGGGGCGCCGGAAACACCATATATTTT. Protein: CAWSVRGGAGNTIYF.

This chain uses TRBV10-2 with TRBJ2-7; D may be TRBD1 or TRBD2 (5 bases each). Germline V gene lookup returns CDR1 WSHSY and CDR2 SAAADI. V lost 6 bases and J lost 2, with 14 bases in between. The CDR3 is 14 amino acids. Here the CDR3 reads CASSLGENPYEQYF. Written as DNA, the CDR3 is TGCGCCAGCAGCTTGGGGGAGAATCCCTACGAGCAGTACTTC.

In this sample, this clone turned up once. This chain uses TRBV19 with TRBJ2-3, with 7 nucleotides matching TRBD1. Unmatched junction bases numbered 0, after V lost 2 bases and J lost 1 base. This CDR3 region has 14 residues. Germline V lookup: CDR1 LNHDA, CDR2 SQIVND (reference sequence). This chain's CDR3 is CASSIRGRTDTQYF. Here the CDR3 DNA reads TGTGCCAGTAGTATAAGGGGGCGCACAGATACGCAGTATTTT.

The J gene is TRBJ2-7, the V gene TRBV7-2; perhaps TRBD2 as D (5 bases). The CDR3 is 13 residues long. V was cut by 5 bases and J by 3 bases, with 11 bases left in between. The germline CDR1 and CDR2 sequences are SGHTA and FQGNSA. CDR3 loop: CASSTYRDYEQYF. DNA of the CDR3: TGTGCCAGCAGCACCTACCGGGACTACGAGCAGTACTTC.

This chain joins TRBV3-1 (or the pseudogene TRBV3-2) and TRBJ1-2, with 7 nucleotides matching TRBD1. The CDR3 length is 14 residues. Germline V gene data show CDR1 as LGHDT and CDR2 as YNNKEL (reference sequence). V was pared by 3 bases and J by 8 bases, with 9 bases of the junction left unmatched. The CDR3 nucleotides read TGTGCCAGCAGCCACAGACAGGGATGGCTAGGCTACACCTTC. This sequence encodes CASSHRQGWLGYTF.

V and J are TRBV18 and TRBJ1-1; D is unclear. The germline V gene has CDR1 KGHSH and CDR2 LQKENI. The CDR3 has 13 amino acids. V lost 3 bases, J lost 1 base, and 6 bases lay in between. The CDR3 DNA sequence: TGTGCCAGCTCACCCTCGGGGAACACTGAAGCTTTCTTT. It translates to CASSPSGNTEAFF.

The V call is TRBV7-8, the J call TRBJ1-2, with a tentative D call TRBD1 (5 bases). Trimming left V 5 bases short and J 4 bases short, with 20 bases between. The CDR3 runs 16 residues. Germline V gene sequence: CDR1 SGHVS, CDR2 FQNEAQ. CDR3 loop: CASSAQVPDQVYGYTF. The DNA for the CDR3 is TGTGCCAGCAGCGCACAGGTACCGGATCAGGTCTATGGCTACACCTTC.

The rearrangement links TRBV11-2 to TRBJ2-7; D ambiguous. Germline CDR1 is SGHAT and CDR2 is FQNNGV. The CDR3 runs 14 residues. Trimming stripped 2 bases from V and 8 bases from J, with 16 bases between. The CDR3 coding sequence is TGTGCCAGCAGCTTACACGAAGATTACTGGAAGCAGTACTTC. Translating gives CASSLHEDYWKQYF.

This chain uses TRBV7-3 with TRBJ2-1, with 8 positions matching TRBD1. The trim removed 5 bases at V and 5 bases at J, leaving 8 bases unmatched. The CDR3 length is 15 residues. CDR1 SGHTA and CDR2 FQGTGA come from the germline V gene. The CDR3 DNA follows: TGTGCCAGCAGCCTCCAGGGGGCAGGGGACAATGAGCAGTTCTTC. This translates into CASSLQGAGDNEQFF.

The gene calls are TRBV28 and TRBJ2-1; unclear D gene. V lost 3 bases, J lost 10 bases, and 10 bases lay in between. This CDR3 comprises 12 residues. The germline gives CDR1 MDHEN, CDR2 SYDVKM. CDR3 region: CASSFIRGEQFF. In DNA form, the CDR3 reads TGTGCCAGCAGTTTCATCCGTGGGGAGCAGTTCTTC.

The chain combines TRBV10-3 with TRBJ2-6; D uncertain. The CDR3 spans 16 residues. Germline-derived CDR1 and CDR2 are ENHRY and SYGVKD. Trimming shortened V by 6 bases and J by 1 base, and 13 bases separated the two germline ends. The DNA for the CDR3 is TGTGCCATCAGAGATTCCCAACAATCTGGGGCCAACGTCCTGACTTTC. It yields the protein CAIRDSQQSGANVLTF.